A single sample is the source of the 22 T cell receptor beta chains below, sequenced in a study of blood T cell repertoires in COVID-19. The method was immunoSEQ multiplex PCR; TCRdb's version includes in-frame clones alone and lacks a portion of them. Of hundreds of thousands of clones listed, about 87% are singletons. Sample: PBMCs or T cells enriched from blood (not recorded which). These receptors came from a man aged 35 to 55 in a cohort exposed to, infected with or recovered from COVID-19 (not recorded which).

This chain joins TRBV18 and TRBJ2-7; 9 nucleotides align to TRBD2. Germline V CDR1 and CDR2: KGHSH, LQKENI. Germline trimming cut 5 bases from V and 6 bases from J; bases unmatched to any gene: 2. The length of the CDR3 is 12 residues. CDR3 nucleotide sequence: TGTGCCAGCTCAGCGGGACTAGCCGAGCAGTACTTC. Amino acid sequence: CASSAGLAEQYF.

This rearrangement joins TRBV11-2 to TRBJ2-7, with D maybe TRBD2 (5 bases). This CDR3 spans 11 amino acids. Germline V gene lookup returns CDR1 SGHAT and CDR2 FQNNGV. The germline V and J ends were trimmed by 4 bases and 4 bases, with 5 bases remaining between them. CDR3 nucleotides: TGTGCCAGCAGCTGGGAGTACGAGCAGTACTTC. Translated, it gives CASSWEYEQYF.

The rearrangement joins TRBV25-1 to TRBJ2-2; tentatively, D is TRBD2 (5 bases). This CDR3 contains 17 residues. Deletions cut 2 bases from V and 1 base from J, with 14 bases between. The V gene's germline CDR1 is MGHDK and CDR2 SYGVNS. CDR3 DNA sequence: TGTGCCAGCAGTGAACGAAGATCGGCGGGGAACACCGGGGAGCTGTTTTTT. It encodes CASSERRSAGNTGELFF. Complete variable domain (other parts from reference TRBV25-1 and TRBJ2-2): EADIYQTPRYLVIGTGKKITLECSQTMGHDKMYWYQQDPGMELHLIHYSYGVNSTEKGDLSSESTVSRIRTEHFPLTLESARPSHTSQYLCASSERRSAGNTGELFFGEGSRLTVL.

This sequence joins TRBV14 and TRBJ1-3; TRBD1 agrees at 7 bases. The CDR3 runs 18 residues. Per germline, CDR1 SGHDN and CDR2 FVKESK. With 4 bases clipped from V and 7 bases from J, the junction kept 19 bases outside the gene matches. The CDR3 reads CASSPRTGFRSWGNTIYF. CDR3 coding DNA: TGTGCCAGCAGCCCGAGGACAGGTTTTAGGTCGTGGGGGAACACCATATATTTT. The variable domain in full, with the rest retrieved from reference TRBV14 and TRBJ1-3, is EAGVTQFPSHSVIEKGQTVTLRCDPISGHDNLYWYRRVMGKEIKFLLHFVKESKQDESGMPNNRFLAERTGGTYSTLKVQPAELEDSGVYFCASSPRTGFRSWGNTIYFGEGSWLTVV.

The chain couples TRBV30 to TRBJ1-2; 8 nucleotides line up with TRBD1. The CDR3 is made up of 16 amino acids. The J segment lost 6 bases and the V segment lost 2 bases, leaving 14 bases of the junction unmatched. Germline CDR1 is GTSNPN and CDR2 is SVGIG (reference sequence). CDR3 sequence reads: CAWSTTGAVLLNGYTF. For the CDR3, the DNA is TGTGCCTGGAGTACGACAGGGGCCGTACTATTAAATGGCTACACCTTC.

V and J are TRBV18 and TRBJ1-1; a weak D match, TRBD1 (5 bases). Between the trimmed V and J ends, which lost 1 base and 0 bases, there was a span of 6 bases. This CDR3 has 14 residues. Germline values: CDR1 KGHSH, CDR2 LQKENI. The DNA of the CDR3 is TGTGCCAGCTCACCACAGGACATGAACACTGAAGCTTTCTTT. It specifies CASSPQDMNTEAFF.

The chain joins TRBV5-5 to TRBJ1-1, with 8 bases fitting TRBD1. From germline, CDR1 is SGHKS and CDR2 YYEKEE (reference sequence). The CDR3 has 17 residues. V lost 3 bases and J lost 0; bases outside the gene matches: 10. The CDR3 DNA sequence: TGTGCCAGCAGCTCCGACAGGGGACACCCTATGAACACTGAAGCTTTCTTT. This gives the protein CASSSDRGHPMNTEAFF.

This clone was picked up a small number of times. The chain recombines TRBV7-9 with TRBJ2-7; 11 nucleotides line up with TRBD2. The CDR3 is 16 amino acids. Per the germline V gene, CDR1 is SEHNR and CDR2 is FQNEAQ (reference sequence). V shed 2 bases, J shed 4 bases, and the junction held 7 bases outside the gene matches. CDR3 amino acids: CASSLTQGTSGYEQYF. CDR3 coding DNA: TGTGCCAGCAGCTTAACGCAAGGGACTAGCGGATACGAGCAGTACTTC. The full variable domain, in which reference TRBV7-9 and TRBJ2-7 provide the parts outside the CDR3, is DTGVSQNPRHKITKRGQNVTFRCDPISEHNRLYWYRQTLGQGPEFLTYFQNEAQLEKSRLLSDRFSAERPKGSFSTLEIQRTEQGDSAMYLCASSLTQGTSGYEQYFGPGTRLTVT.

The chain joins TRBV5-1 to TRBJ1-4; D ambiguous. Germline lookup yields CDR1 SGHRS and CDR2 YFSETQ. The CDR3 loop spans 15 amino acids. The V end lost 5 bases, the J end lost 5 bases, and 16 bases lay between the germline ends. In DNA, the CDR3 is TGCGCCAGCAGATCGGTGCCAGGTTCCAATGAAAAACTGTTTTTT. Translating it yields CASRSVPGSNEKLFF.

This rearrangement joins TRBV2 to TRBJ2-2; no definite D call. V gave up 5 bases and J gave up 2 bases, with 9 bases separating them. CDR1 SNHLY and CDR2 FYNNEI come from the germline V gene. The length of the CDR3 is 14 residues. The CDR3 region is CASSLDFNTGELFF. CDR3 in DNA: TGTGCCAGCAGTCTTGACTTCAACACCGGGGAGCTGTTTTTT.

This clone showed up just a few times. The CDR3 sequence is CASSPTVLYGYTF. As DNA, the CDR3 is TGTGCCAGCTCACCGACAGTCTTATATGGCTACACCTTC. This chain links TRBV28 with TRBJ1-2; possible D gene TRBD1, 5 bases. Germline lookup yields CDR1 MDHEN and CDR2 SYDVKM. Trimming shortened V by 8 bases and J by 5 bases, and 15 bases separated the two germline ends. The length of the CDR3 is 13 residues.

The chain couples TRBV15 to TRBJ1-1; 9 positions agree with TRBD1. The CDR3 totals 15 residues. J gave up 5 bases and V 4 bases, and 8 bases lay outside the gene matches. Germline loops: CDR1 LNHNV, CDR2 YYDKDF (reference sequence). CDR3 residues: CATSTGGQGWTEAFF. The CDR3 nucleotides are TGTGCCACCAGCACCGGGGGACAGGGTTGGACTGAAGCTTTCTTT.

This chain uses TRBV30 with TRBJ2-5; maybe TRBD2 (6 bases). The CDR3 is 12 amino acids. CDR1 and CDR2 (germline): GTSNPN, SVGIG (reference sequence). Deletions cut 2 bases from V and 5 bases from J, with 9 bases between. CDR3 sequence (DNA): TGTGCCTGGAGTAGACTAGGGGAGACCCAGTACTTC. Translated, it gives CAWSRLGETQYF.

The chain has TRBV3-1 (or the pseudogene TRBV3-2) and TRBJ2-2; a possible D gene is TRBD2 (5 bases). Germline-derived CDR1 and CDR2 are LGHDT and YNNKEL (reference sequence). The CDR3 has 14 residues. Trimming stripped 4 bases from V and 5 bases from J, with 11 bases between. CDR3 in DNA: TGTGCCAGCAGCCTCGGGGTTTCGACCGGGGAGCTGTTTTTT. This codes for CASSLGVSTGELFF.

The chain links TRBV5-5 to TRBJ1-4; the D gene is possibly TRBD1 (5 bases). CDR1 is SGHKS and CDR2 is YYEKEE in the germline V gene (reference sequence). V gave up 7 bases and J gave up 3 bases, with 16 bases separating them. The CDR3 is 15 residues long. CDR3 in amino acids: CASQSSGSANEKLFF. In DNA form, the CDR3 reads TGTGCCAGCCAATCATCAGGGTCTGCTAATGAAAAACTGTTTTTT. The full variable domain, in which reference TRBV5-5 and TRBJ1-4 provide the parts outside the CDR3, is DAGVTQSPTHLIKTRGQQVTLRCSPISGHKSVSWYQQVLGQGPQFIFQYYEKEERGRGNFPDRFSARQFPNYSSELNVNALLLGDSALYLCASQSSGSANEKLFFGSGTQLSVL.

This clone was counted a few times. The chain recombines TRBV7-8 with TRBJ2-5; D unclear. The CDR3 is made up of 15 amino acids. Trimming removed 1 base from V and 1 base from J, with 10 bases in between. Germline V lookup: CDR1 SGHVS, CDR2 FQNEAQ. The CDR3 here is CASSLVAGRQETQYF. The CDR3 coding sequence is TGTGCCAGCAGCTTAGTCGCAGGCCGCCAAGAGACCCAGTACTTC. Combining the CDR3 with reference TRBV7-8 and TRBJ2-5 gives the whole variable domain GAGVSQSPRYKVAKRGQDVALRCDPISGHVSLFWYQQALGQGPEFLTYFQNEAQLDKSGLPSDRFFAERPEGSVSTLKIQRTQQEDSAVYLCASSLVAGRQETQYFGPGTRLLVL.

The chain is built from TRBV28 and TRBJ2-7; 8 bases align to TRBD1. This CDR3 comprises 12 residues. With V trimmed by 10 bases and J by 1 base, 3 bases remained unmatched. Germline V gene sequence: CDR1 MDHEN, CDR2 SYDVKM. CDR3 DNA: TGTGCCACCCGGACAGGGTCCTACGAGCAGTACTTC. It encodes CATRTGSYEQYF.

CDR3 in amino acids: CASSYSGTSVSNEQFF. The CDR3, as DNA: TGTGCCAGCAGTTACTCCGGGACTAGTGTTTCCAATGAGCAGTTCTTC. The chain has TRBV6-5 and TRBJ2-1; 8 bases align to TRBD2. V lost 0 bases, J lost 6 bases, and 7 bases stayed unmatched. Germline V lookup: CDR1 MNHEY, CDR2 SVGAGI. The CDR3 runs to 16 residues.

This clone was recorded a few times. This sequence joins TRBV18 and TRBJ2-1; TRBD2 matches at 13 bases. CDR1 and CDR2 (germline): KGHSH, LQKENI. Trimming cost V 4 bases and J 5 bases; bases outside gene matches: 2. The length of the CDR3 is 15 residues. CDR3: CASSLGLAGDNEQFF. The CDR3 DNA sequence: TGTGCCAGCTCACTTGGACTAGCGGGAGACAATGAGCAGTTCTTC.

The V call is TRBV5-1, the J call TRBJ2-2, with 12 bases identical to TRBD2. V was pared by 1 base and J by 5 bases, with 6 bases of the junction left unmatched. Germline lookup yields CDR1 SGHRS and CDR2 YFSETQ. CDR3 length: 17 amino acids. CDR3 coding DNA: TGCGCCAGCAGCTTGTTTTCCGGGACTAGCGGGACCGGGGAGCTGTTTTTT. Protein product: CASSLFSGTSGTGELFF.

The gene calls are TRBV5-1 and TRBJ2-7; 8 bases line up with TRBD1. V dropped 6 bases and J dropped 2; count of bases not matched to a gene: 1. CDR1 is SGHRS and CDR2 is YFSETQ in the germline V gene. CDR3 length: 12 residues. Here the CDR3 DNA reads TGCGCCAGCAAACAGGGGGCCTACGAGCAGTACTTC. It codes for CASKQGAYEQYF.

V and J are TRBV7-8 and TRBJ2-1, with a possible D match to TRBD1 (5 bases). V was trimmed by 4 bases and J by 1 base, leaving 17 bases between them. This CDR3 region has 17 residues. Per germline, CDR1 SGHVS and CDR2 FQNEAQ. CDR3 sequence reads: CASSYNTLRESYNEQFF. DNA for the CDR3: TGTGCCAGCAGCTACAATACCCTCAGGGAATCCTACAATGAGCAGTTCTTC.